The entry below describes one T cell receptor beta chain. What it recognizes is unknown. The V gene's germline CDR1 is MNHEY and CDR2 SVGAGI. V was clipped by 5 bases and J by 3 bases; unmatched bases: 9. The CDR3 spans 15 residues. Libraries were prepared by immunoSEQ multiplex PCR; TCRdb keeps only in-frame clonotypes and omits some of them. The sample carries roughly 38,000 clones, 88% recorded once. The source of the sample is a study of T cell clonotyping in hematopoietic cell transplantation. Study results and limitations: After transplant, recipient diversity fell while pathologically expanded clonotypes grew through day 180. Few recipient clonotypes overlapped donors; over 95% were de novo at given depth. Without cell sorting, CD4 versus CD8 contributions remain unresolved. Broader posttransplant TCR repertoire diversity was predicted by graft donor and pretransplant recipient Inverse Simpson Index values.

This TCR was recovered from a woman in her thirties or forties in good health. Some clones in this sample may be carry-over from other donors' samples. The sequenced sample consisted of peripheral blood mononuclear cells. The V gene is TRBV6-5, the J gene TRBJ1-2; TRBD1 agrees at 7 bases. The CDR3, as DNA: TGTGCCAGCAGTACATTCCGGGACAGTTACTATGGCTACACCTTC. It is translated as CASSTFRDSYYGYTF.